Each of the 23 T cell receptor beta chains below was sequenced from the same sample in a study of OX40 agonist ivuxolimab in advanced cancers. Libraries came from the immunoSEQ multiplex PCR assay. TCRdb limited this immuneACCESS table to in-frame rearrangements with V and J called. A share of clones is missing; checked studies link under half to unresolved V genes, and the rest is unexplained. The sample table lists about 83,000 clones, about 88% of them with a count of one. The top ten constitute around 6.6% of the sample. The input for sequencing was CD4+ or CD8+ T cells sorted from blood, taken in a trial of the OX40 agonist ivuxolimab. All receptors come from an adult with an advanced solid tumor such as melanoma, head and neck, liver or kidney cancer.

The chain has TRBV18 and TRBJ2-7; possible D gene TRBD1, 6 bases. V lost 3 bases, J lost 4 bases, and 13 bases lay in between. Germline CDR1 is KGHSH and CDR2 is LQKENI. The CDR3 has 14 amino acids. CDR3 coding DNA: TGTGCCAGCTCACCGAGTTGGCAGGGGTACGAGCAGTACTTC. The encoded protein is CASSPSWQGYEQYF.

The V call is TRBV19, the J call TRBJ1-4; D gene uncertain. CDR3 length: 14 residues. Germline V lookup: CDR1 LNHDA, CDR2 SQIVND (reference sequence). The V and J ends lost 4 bases and 4 bases respectively, with 10 bases between them. The CDR3 DNA follows: TGTGCCAGTAGTAAGGAACAGCTTAATGAAAAACTGTTTTTT. Encoded protein: CASSKEQLNEKLFF.

The J gene is TRBJ2-5, the V gene TRBV6-1; 8 bases align to TRBD2. CDR1 and CDR2 from the germline V gene are MNHNS and SASEGT. This CDR3 comprises 14 residues. V gave up 7 bases and J gave up 11 bases; unmatched junction bases: 15. CDR3 DNA sequence: TGTGCCAGCAAGATTACCGGGCCCGGGGGGGAGCAGTACTTC. Protein: CASKITGPGGEQYF.

J is TRBJ2-3 and V is TRBV5-1; D possibly corresponds to TRBD2 (6 bases). The CDR3 covers 14 residues. CDR1 is SGHRS and CDR2 is YFSETQ in the germline V gene. Trimming took off 0 bases at V and 5 bases at J, with 10 bases between the two ends. In DNA, the CDR3 is TGCGCCAGCAGCTTGGAGGGGACTCGAGATACGCAGTATTTT. Translating it yields CASSLEGTRDTQYF.

The chain links TRBV7-6 to TRBJ2-5; no reliable D call. CDR3 size: 12 residues. Trimming took off 5 bases at V and 5 bases at J, with 9 bases between the two ends. In germline, CDR1 is SGHVS, CDR2 FNYEAQ. The CDR3 loop reads CASSLTYETQYF. Written as DNA, the CDR3 is TGTGCCAGCAGCCTGACCTACGAGACCCAGTACTTC.

The chain uses TRBV2 and TRBJ2-2; possibly TRBD2 for D (5 bases). CDR1 SNHLY and CDR2 FYNNEI come from the germline V gene. The CDR3 is 15 amino acids. V was trimmed by 6 bases and J by 2 bases, leaving 13 bases between them. The CDR3 DNA sequence: TGTGCCAGCAGGACCGGGGTTCTAAACACCGGGGAGCTGTTTTTT. Translated: CASRTGVLNTGELFF.

The chain combines TRBV5-1 with TRBJ2-1, with 12 positions matching TRBD2. Losses at the gene ends were 4 bases for V and 6 bases for J; bases not matched to a gene: 8. The CDR3 spans 16 residues. Germline assignment: CDR1 SGHRS and CDR2 YFSETQ. Here the CDR3 DNA reads TGCGCCAGCAGCGAGAACCTAGCGGGAGGGCTCAATGAGCAGTTCTTC. This gives the protein CASSENLAGGLNEQFF.

This rearrangement joins TRBV28 to TRBJ2-3; perhaps TRBD1 as D (6 bases). CDR1 and CDR2 from the germline V gene are MDHEN and SYDVKM. The germline V and J ends were trimmed by 5 bases and 6 bases, with 18 bases remaining between them. CDR3 length: 15 residues. The CDR3 spells CASSTLAQGYDTQYF. DNA for the CDR3: TGTGCCAGCAGTACTCTCGCCCAGGGGTATGATACGCAGTATTTT.

This sequence joins TRBV6-6 and TRBJ1-2; D call uncertain. V lost 7 bases to trimming and J lost 8 bases, with 17 bases between them. In germline, CDR1 is MNHNY, CDR2 SVGAGI (reference sequence). This CDR3 contains 13 residues. CDR3 nucleotide sequence: TGTGCCAGCACCTTCTCAGGCCTTAGGGGCTACACCTTC. Amino acids: CASTFSGLRGYTF.

The V call is TRBV18, the J call TRBJ1-1; tentatively, D is TRBD1 (5 bases). V dropped 3 bases and J dropped 4 bases, with 9 bases sitting between them. Germline V lookup: CDR1 KGHSH, CDR2 LQKENI. CDR3 length: 13 residues. The CDR3 nucleotides read TGTGCCAGCTCACCCTACCAGGGCACTGAAGCTTTCTTT. Amino acids: CASSPYQGTEAFF.

The gene calls are TRBV6-6 and TRBJ2-7; 7 nucleotides match TRBD1. Looked up from germline, CDR1 is MNHNY and CDR2 is SVGAGI (reference sequence). Trimming took 5 bases from V and 2 from J; bases not matched to a gene: 6. The CDR3 has 14 residues. CDR3 sequence: CASSRRQGPYEQYF. The CDR3 nucleotides are TGTGCCAGCAGTCGACGACAGGGACCCTACGAGCAGTACTTC.

J is TRBJ2-2 and V is TRBV16, with D unresolved. Germline values: CDR1 KGHSY, CDR2 FQNENV. The CDR3 runs to 14 residues. V was pared by 4 bases and J by 1 base, with 7 bases between. CDR3 sequence: CASSRRQNTGELFF. The CDR3 region has the DNA TGTGCCAGCAGCCGCCGACAGAACACCGGGGAGCTGTTTTTT.

The chain joins TRBV10-2 to TRBJ2-7, with D maybe TRBD2 (6 bases). This CDR3 contains 12 residues. The V gene's germline CDR1 is WSHSY and CDR2 SAAADI. Trimming took 8 bases from V and 2 from J, leaving 10 bases between them. CDR3 nucleotides: TGCGCCAGCCGGGACTTCCCCTACGAGCAGTACTTC. Amino acids: CASRDFPYEQYF.

As regards this clone: Other DNA sequences from this sample encode an identical CDR3 as well. J is TRBJ2-7 and V is TRBV10-3, with TRBD1 matching 9 bases. Losses at the gene ends were 4 bases for V and 2 bases for J; bases not matched to a gene: 6. CDR3 size: 15 residues. Germline lookup yields CDR1 ENHRY and CDR2 SYGVKD. CDR3 in amino acids: CAISASGTGTYEQYF. CDR3 in DNA: TGTGCCATCAGTGCCTCCGGGACAGGGACCTACGAGCAGTACTTC.

This clone was seen a handful of times. The rearrangement uses TRBV19 and TRBJ1-6; D is perhaps TRBD1 (6 bases). The CDR3 contains 15 residues. V was clipped by 3 bases and J by 12 bases, with 18 bases between them. Germline lookup yields CDR1 LNHDA and CDR2 SQIVND (reference sequence). CDR3 in amino acids: CASSMGAGDIVPLHF. Here the CDR3 DNA reads TGTGCCAGTAGTATGGGGGCAGGGGATATCGTACCCCTCCACTTT.

The chain carries TRBV30 and TRBJ1-3; 7 bases line up with TRBD1. V was pared by 1 base and J by 2 bases, with 2 bases of the junction left unmatched. CDR1 and CDR2 from the germline V gene are GTSNPN and SVGIG (reference sequence). The CDR3 totals 14 residues. The CDR3 bases are TGTGCCTGGAGTGGCAGGGGGACTGGAAACACCATATATTTT. This encodes CAWSGRGTGNTIYF.

The chain recombines TRBV6-1 with TRBJ1-5; a weak D match, TRBD1 (5 bases). The CDR3 totals 15 residues. The germline gives CDR1 MNHNS, CDR2 SASEGT. V gave up 8 bases and J gave up 1 base, with 15 bases separating them. Here the CDR3 DNA reads TGTGCCAGCGTGTACGGGACGGCAAGCAATCAGCCCCAGCATTTT. It codes for CASVYGTASNQPQHF.

This clone was counted once. This chain links TRBV6-1 with TRBJ2-3, with D hard to call. The germline CDR1 and CDR2 sequences are MNHNS and SASEGT. The CDR3 length is 14 residues. Trimming removed 6 bases at V and 6 bases at J, with 16 bases between. CDR3 residues: CASSTGPSGDTQYF. The DNA of the CDR3 is TGTGCCAGCAGCACCGGGCCATCCGGGGATACGCAGTATTTT.

The chain has TRBV19 and TRBJ2-7; 10 nucleotides agree with TRBD2. The CDR3 length is 16 residues. CDR1 is LNHDA and CDR2 is SQIVND in the germline V gene (reference sequence). V lost 5 bases and J lost 2; bases outside the gene matches: 9. CDR3 sequence: CASSAVLAGEAYEQYF. The CDR3 coding sequence is TGTGCCAGTAGTGCGGTCCTAGCGGGAGAGGCCTACGAGCAGTACTTC.

The chain joins TRBV11-1 to TRBJ2-2, with D hard to call. V dropped 2 bases and J dropped 0 bases, with 16 bases sitting between them. CDR3 length: 18 residues. Germline V gene sequence: CDR1 SGHAT, CDR2 FQDESV (reference sequence). Written as DNA, the CDR3 is TGTGCCAGCAGCTTATTCCCCGAGGCCTCCGCGAACACCGGGGAGCTGTTTTTT. This translates into CASSLFPEASANTGELFF.

The rearrangement uses TRBV2 and TRBJ2-7, with no clear D. The CDR3 has 14 amino acids. Trimming stripped 4 bases from V and 5 bases from J, with 15 bases between. The germline gives CDR1 SNHLY, CDR2 FYNNEI. The CDR3 DNA reads as TGTGCCAGCAGTGGTCCTAGGTCGGTTAACGAGCAGTACTTC. It specifies CASSGPRSVNEQYF.

The J gene is TRBJ2-7, the V gene TRBV5-1, with 7 positions matching TRBD1. The germline V gene encodes CDR1 SGHRS and CDR2 YFSETQ. V lost 4 bases, J lost 2 bases, and 3 bases stayed unmatched. The CDR3 is 13 residues long. The CDR3 nucleotides read TGCGCCAGCAGCCCACAGGGGACCTACGAGCAGTACTTC. Amino acids: CASSPQGTYEQYF.

The V call is TRBV5-1, the J call TRBJ1-6; D is undetermined. V was trimmed by 0 bases and J by 6 bases, leaving 16 bases between them. This CDR3 has 17 amino acids. Germline CDR1 reads SGHRS; CDR2 reads YFSETQ. The CDR3 sequence: CASSLGDREQTNSPLHF. CDR3 coding DNA: TGCGCCAGCAGCTTGGGGGATCGGGAACAGACTAATTCACCCCTCCACTTT.